Following are 2 T cell receptor beta chains from one sample sequenced in a study of T cells after yellow fever vaccination. TCRdb redid the calling of the 5' RACE reads with MiXCR, one entry per CDR3 protein. The sample includes a few hundred thousand distinct CDR3 sequences, roughly 3.9% of them seen just once. The specimen comprised PBMCs, sampled 5 days after the yellow fever booster vaccination. These receptors all stem from a man aged 18 to 30 who received the YFV17D yellow fever vaccine.

The chain has TRBV7-9 and TRBJ2-2; D ambiguous. V shed 5 bases and J shed 1 base, with 11 bases lying between them. The CDR3 has 15 residues. In germline, CDR1 is SEHNR, CDR2 FQNEAQ (reference sequence). DNA for the CDR3: TGTGCCAGCAGCCCCAGACGGATGAACACCGGGGAGCTGTTTTTT. Protein sequence: CASSPRRMNTGELFF.

This clonotype occurred many times. This chain uses TRBV5-1 with TRBJ2-7; D perhaps matches TRBD1 (5 bases). From germline, CDR1 is SGHRS and CDR2 YFSETQ. The V and J ends lost 1 base and 0 bases respectively, with 8 bases between them. This CDR3 spans 14 amino acids. The CDR3 DNA reads as TGCGCCAGCAGCTTGAGGGGTCCCTCCTACGAGCAGTACTTC. Translated, it gives CASSLRGPSYEQYF.